This T cell receptor (beta chain) was recovered during a study of regulatory T cells in long-lasting Graves disease. The overall study: Patients with persistent Graves' disease had over 5 years of antithyroid drugs and persistent TSH receptor antibodies.

Time point in this sample: persistent/refractory GD, antithyroid drugs over 5 years with positive TRAb. The TCR library was prepared using RNA isolated from PBMCs. American Thyroid Association guidelines defined how Graves' disease was diagnosed. Those enrolled as patients came out of an endocrinology department in Xi'an, China. Relying on iRepertoire HTBI primers and Arm-PCR of CDR3 regions, the team built TCR beta libraries. TCRdb analysed the multiplex PCR reads with MiXCR anew, one entry per CDR3 protein. The sample has 400,000 to 500,000 distinct CDR3 sequences, about 20% seen once. This clonotype came up many times. This sample comprised peripheral blood mononuclear cells (PBMCs), obtained when the disease was refractory, from a patient treated with antithyroid drugs. The sequence was collected from a female donor with Graves disease.

This chain's CDR3 is CASSSPLGQPQHF. CDR3 nucleotide sequence: TGTGCCAGCAGCTCCCCATTGGGGCAGCCCCAGCATTTT. This chain uses TRBV28 with TRBJ1-5; D not resolved. The V and J ends lost 6 bases and 7 bases respectively, with 13 bases between them. The CDR3 sequence is 13 residues long. Germline values: CDR1 MDHEN, CDR2 SYDVKM.